This TCR beta chain was obtained from a study of PD-L1 blockade in urothelial cancer. Study-level background: Men with urothelial cancer arising in the bladder made up about 85% of the roughly 30 patients.

The assay was immunoSEQ multiplex PCR, and TCRdb's table has in-frame clones only and misses some. The sample contains approximately 50,000 clones, roughly 84% of which appear only once. As to this clone: Its antigen is currently unknown.

The V and J ends lost 1 base and 4 bases respectively, with 8 bases between them. Germline lookup yields CDR1 SGDLS and CDR2 YYNGEE. The CDR3 sequence is 14 residues long. General study points: Greater 3-week expansion of tumor-associated blood clones was recorded for durable-benefit patients.

Time point here: pretreatment peripheral blood. Here the sequenced sample was PBMCs, taken around atezolizumab (anti-PD-L1) treatment. This sequence originates from a man aged 60 to 75 with urothelial cancer. V usage is TRBV9 and J usage is TRBJ1-4; D unresolved. As DNA, the CDR3 is TGTGCCAGCAGCGTAAGTGCGGTTAATGAAAAACTGTTTTTT. It specifies CASSVSAVNEKLFF. Full variable domain (remainder filled in from reference TRBV9 and TRBJ1-4): DSGVTQTPKHLITATGQRVTLRCSPRSGDLSVYWYQQSLDQGLQFLIQYYNGEERAKGNILERFSAQQFPDLHSELNLSSLELGDSALYFCASSVSAVNEKLFFGSGTQLSVL.